The clone carrying this TCR beta chain was observed a few times. The target antigen is unknown. V dropped 5 bases and J dropped 1 base, with 5 bases sitting between them. The CDR3 consists of 12 residues. The germline gives CDR1 MNHGY, CDR2 SAAAGT. Libraries were prepared by immunoSEQ multiplex PCR; TCRdb keeps only in-frame clonotypes and omits some of them. The sample shows about 2,100 clones, roughly 19% of them seen only once. The data stem from a study of T cells in localized non-small cell lung cancer. Study-wide findings and caveats: A median of approximately 50 clones ranked among the top 100 in tumor appeared in adjacent lung. Uninvolved adjacent lung showed higher T cell clonality than tumor. Longer overall survival was seen with higher T cell density measured in blood.

The specimen was lung tumor tissue, collected before any cancer treatment. This clonotype was obtained from a man aged 40-75 years with stage I squamous cell lung carcinoma. The chain links TRBV6-8 to TRBJ1-1; D is unclear. The CDR3 here is CASSRQNTEAFF. The CDR3 bases are TGTGCCAGCAGTCGACAGAACACTGAAGCTTTCTTT.